Following are 14 T cell receptor beta chains from one sample sequenced in a study of human T cells and chemical hapten exposure. TCRdb reprocessed the RACE reads via MiXCR and lists one record per CDR3 protein. The sample lists 75,000 to 100,000 distinct CDR3 sequences, over 9.5% occurring once. Time point noted: patch test 1, 2 weeks after DPC sensitization. Treatment given: therapeutic diphenylcyclopropenone sensitization with weekly scalp DPC. This specimen was whole blood, taken in connection with sensitization to the hapten diphenylcyclopropenone (DPC). These receptor sequences come from a man aged 40-49 years with alopecia areata. Some clones in this sample may be carry-over from other donors' samples.

This clonotype has a count of ten or more. The chain uses TRBV5-1 and TRBJ1-3; D is unresolved. Germline CDR1 is SGHRS and CDR2 is YFSETQ. The CDR3 consists of 12 residues. The V end lost 5 bases, the J end lost 7 bases, and 10 bases lay between the germline ends. In DNA form, the CDR3 reads TGCGCCAGCAGTAGCAACTTTAACACCATATATTTT. Amino acid sequence: CASSSNFNTIYF.

This clonotype showed up just a few times. The gene calls are TRBV7-2 and TRBJ1-5, with 7 bases lining up with TRBD1. The CDR3 spans 14 residues. The V gene's germline CDR1 is SGHTA and CDR2 FQGNSA. The V segment lost 5 bases and the J segment 7 bases; nucleotides outside the gene matches: 8. Here the CDR3 reads CASSPNRGLQPQHF. As DNA, the CDR3 is TGTGCCAGCAGCCCAAACAGGGGTTTACAGCCCCAGCATTTT.

This chain uses TRBV19 with TRBJ2-1, with 9 bases lining up with TRBD2. J gave up 7 bases and V 5 bases, and 6 bases lay outside the gene matches. The V gene's germline CDR1 is LNHDA and CDR2 SQIVND (reference sequence). The CDR3 spans 14 residues. CDR3 bases: TGTGCCAGTAGTGGGCGGACTAGCGTGAATGAGCAGTTCTTC. Amino acids: CASSGRTSVNEQFF.

Ten or more counts support this clonotype. The rearrangement joins TRBV12-3 or TRBV12-4 to TRBJ2-3; D remains unclear. The V and J ends lost 6 bases and 7 bases respectively, with 8 bases between them. This CDR3 comprises 11 residues. The CDR3 reads CASRISNTQYF. CDR3 in DNA: TGTGCCAGCAGGATTTCTAATACGCAGTATTTT.

The rearrangement joins TRBV18 to TRBJ1-1, with TRBD1 matching over 8 bases. Looked up from germline, CDR1 is KGHSH and CDR2 is LQKENI. The ends lost 3 bases at V and 12 bases at J; junction bases unmatched: 3. The CDR3 sequence is 11 residues long. This chain's CDR3 is CASSPDRVPFF. The CDR3 DNA is TGTGCCAGCTCACCGGACAGGGTGCCTTTCTTT. Filled out from reference TRBV18 and TRBJ1-1, the complete variable domain reads NAGVMQNPRHLVRRRGQEARLRCSPMKGHSHVYWYRQLPEEGLKFMVYLQKENIIDESGMPKERFSAEFPKEGPSILRIQQVVRGDSAAYFCASSPDRVPFFGQGTRLTVV.

Ten or more counts support this clonotype. The chain employs TRBV6-5 and TRBJ2-7, with D possibly being TRBD1 (5 bases). The CDR3 has 13 amino acids. V lost 4 bases, J lost 7 bases, and 14 bases lay in between. Germline assignment: CDR1 MNHEY and CDR2 SVGAGI. This chain's CDR3 is CASSLPGIGEQYF. Here the CDR3 DNA reads TGTGCCAGCAGTTTGCCAGGGATCGGGGAGCAGTACTTC.

This clonotype was picked up many times. The chain combines TRBV29-1 with TRBJ2-5; the match to TRBD2 covers 7 bases. Germline V lookup: CDR1 SQVTM, CDR2 ANQGSEA. Unmatched junction bases numbered 6, after V lost 4 bases and J lost 4 bases. There are 13 residues in the CDR3. CDR3 bases: TGCAGCGTTGGTACCCCGGGGGGAGAGACCCAGTACTTC. This encodes CSVGTPGGETQYF.

This clonotype was observed at least ten times. The chain joins TRBV5-1 to TRBJ1-1, with 7 positions matching TRBD1. V was pared by 4 bases and J by 1 base, with 4 bases of the junction left unmatched. The CDR3 covers 14 residues. Germline CDR1 and CDR2: SGHRS and YFSETQ. The CDR3 region is CASSTGQENTEAFF. In DNA form, the CDR3 reads TGCGCCAGCAGCACTGGACAGGAGAACACTGAAGCTTTCTTT. Full variable domain (outside the CDR3, taken from reference TRBV5-1 and TRBJ1-1): KAGVTQTPRYLIKTRGQQVTLSCSPISGHRSVSWYQQTPGQGLQFLFEYFSETQRNKGNFPGRFSGRQFSNSRSEMNVSTLELGDSALYLCASSTGQENTEAFFGQGTRLTVV.

The V and J genes are TRBV7-8 and TRBJ2-1; TRBD2 matches at 7 bases. After removal of 6 bases from V and 5 bases from J, the junction contained 10 bases not matched to a gene. Per germline, CDR1 SGHVS and CDR2 FQNEAQ. This CDR3 contains 15 residues. Here the CDR3 reads CASRGGVAAHNEQFF. The CDR3 DNA sequence: TGTGCCAGCAGGGGGGGGGTAGCGGCACACAATGAGCAGTTCTTC.

This sequence joins TRBV24-1 and TRBJ2-1; TRBD2 might be the D (6 bases). The germline gives CDR1 KGHDR, CDR2 SFDVKD. The CDR3 contains 13 residues. The V end was cut by 5 bases, the J end by 10 bases, with 14 bases between. The CDR3 is CATSVGGSWEQFF. CDR3 nucleotide sequence: TGTGCCACCAGTGTCGGGGGTTCTTGGGAGCAGTTCTTC.

There are a few counts of this clonotype. J is TRBJ1-1 and V is TRBV7-9, with a weak D call TRBD1 (5 bases). Trimming took off 2 bases at V and 6 bases at J, with 10 bases between the two ends. The CDR3 spans 13 residues. Germline V gene sequence: CDR1 SEHNR, CDR2 FQNEAQ (reference sequence). CDR3 residues: CASSLQGWPEAFF. DNA for the CDR3: TGTGCCAGCAGCTTACAGGGTTGGCCTGAAGCTTTCTTT.

This chain joins TRBV4-1 and TRBJ1-2; 7 bases map to TRBD1. Trimming at V came to 3 bases and at J to 8 bases, leaving 15 bases not matched to a gene. The germline gives CDR1 MGHRA, CDR2 YSYEKL. The CDR3 covers 16 residues. The DNA of the CDR3 is TGCGCCAGCAGCCATGTTAACCGGGACAGCATATTCGGCTACACCTTC. It specifies CASSHVNRDSIFGYTF.

This clonotype showed up many times. The CDR3 reads CASKFTGRGMNTEAFF. In DNA form, the CDR3 reads TGTGCCAGCAAGTTCACAGGCAGGGGTATGAACACTGAAGCTTTCTTT. The V and J genes are TRBV6-5 and TRBJ1-1, with D maybe TRBD1 (6 bases). Germline V gene data show CDR1 as MNHEY and CDR2 as SVGAGI. V dropped 7 bases and J dropped 0 bases, with 18 bases sitting between them. CDR3 length: 16 residues.

This sequence joins TRBV5-6 and TRBJ2-1, with 7 bases that match TRBD1. Looked up from germline, CDR1 is SGHDT and CDR2 is YYEEEE. The V and J ends lost 4 bases and 4 bases, in that order; junction bases with no gene match: 8. This CDR3 is 15 amino acids long. In DNA, the CDR3 is TGTGCCAGCAGCGGGACAGTTCACCCTTACAATGAGCAGTTCTTC. Residues: CASSGTVHPYNEQFF.